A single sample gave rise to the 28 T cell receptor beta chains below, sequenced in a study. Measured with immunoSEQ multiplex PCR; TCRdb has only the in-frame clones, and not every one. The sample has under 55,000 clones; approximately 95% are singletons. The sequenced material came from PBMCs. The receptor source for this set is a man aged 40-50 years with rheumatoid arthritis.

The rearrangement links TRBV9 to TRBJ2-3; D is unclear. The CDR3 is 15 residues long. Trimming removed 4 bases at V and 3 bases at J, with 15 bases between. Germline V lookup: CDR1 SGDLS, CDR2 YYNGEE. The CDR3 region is CASSPSSKSTDTQYF. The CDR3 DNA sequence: TGTGCCAGCAGCCCTAGTAGTAAAAGTACAGATACGCAGTATTTT.

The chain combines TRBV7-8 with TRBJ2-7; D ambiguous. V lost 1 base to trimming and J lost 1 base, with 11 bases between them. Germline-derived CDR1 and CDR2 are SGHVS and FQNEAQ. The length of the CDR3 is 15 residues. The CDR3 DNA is TGTGCCAGCAGCTTAGTTGCCTTTGAATCCTACGAGCAGTACTTC. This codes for CASSLVAFESYEQYF.

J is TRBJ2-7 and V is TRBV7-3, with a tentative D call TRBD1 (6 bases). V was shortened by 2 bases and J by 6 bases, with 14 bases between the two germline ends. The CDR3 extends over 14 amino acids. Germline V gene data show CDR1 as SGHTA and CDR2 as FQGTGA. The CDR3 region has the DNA TGTGCCAGCAGCTTATCACCTGCAGGGGTCGAGCAGTACTTC. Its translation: CASSLSPAGVEQYF.

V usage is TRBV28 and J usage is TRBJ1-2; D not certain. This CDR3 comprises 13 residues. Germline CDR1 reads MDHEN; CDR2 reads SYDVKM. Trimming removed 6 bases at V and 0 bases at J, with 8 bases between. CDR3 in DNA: TGTGCCAGCAGGACGGGAACTAACTATGGCTACACCTTC. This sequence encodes CASRTGTNYGYTF.

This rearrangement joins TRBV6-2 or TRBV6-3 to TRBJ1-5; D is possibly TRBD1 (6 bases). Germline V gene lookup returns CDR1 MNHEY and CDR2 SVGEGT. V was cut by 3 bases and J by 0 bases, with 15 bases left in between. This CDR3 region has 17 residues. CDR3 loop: CASSYQSGVNSNQPQHF. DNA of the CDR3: TGTGCCAGCAGTTATCAGTCAGGGGTCAATAGCAATCAGCCCCAGCATTTT.

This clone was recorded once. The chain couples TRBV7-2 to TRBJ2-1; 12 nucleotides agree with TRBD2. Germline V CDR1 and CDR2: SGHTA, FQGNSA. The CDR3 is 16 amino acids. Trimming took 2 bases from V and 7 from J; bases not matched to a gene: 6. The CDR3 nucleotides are TGTGCCAGCAGCTTATCGAGGACTAGCGGGAATAATGAGCAGTTCTTC. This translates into CASSLSRTSGNNEQFF. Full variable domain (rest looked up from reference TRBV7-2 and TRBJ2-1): GAGVSQSPSNKVTEKGKDVELRCDPISGHTALYWYRQSLGQGLEFLIYFQGNSAPDKSGLPSDRFSAERTGGSVSTLTIQRTQQEDSAVYLCASSLSRTSGNNEQFFGPGTRLTVL.

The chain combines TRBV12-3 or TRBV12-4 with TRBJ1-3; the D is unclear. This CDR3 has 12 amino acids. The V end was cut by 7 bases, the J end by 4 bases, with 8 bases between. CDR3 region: CASTMAGNTIYF. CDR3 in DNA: TGTGCCAGCACCATGGCCGGAAACACCATATATTTT.

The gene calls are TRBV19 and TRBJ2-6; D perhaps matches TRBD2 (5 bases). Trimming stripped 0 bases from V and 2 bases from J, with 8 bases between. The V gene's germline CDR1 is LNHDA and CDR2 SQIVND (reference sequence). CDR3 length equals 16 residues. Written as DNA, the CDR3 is TGTGCCAGTAGTATAGAACGAGGGACTGGGGCCAACGTCCTGACTTTC. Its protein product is CASSIERGTGANVLTF.

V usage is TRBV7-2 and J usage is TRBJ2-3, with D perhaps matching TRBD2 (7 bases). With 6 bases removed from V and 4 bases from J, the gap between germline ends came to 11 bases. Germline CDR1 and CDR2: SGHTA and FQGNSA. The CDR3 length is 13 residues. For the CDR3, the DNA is TGTGCCAGCAGGGGGGGGCCGCCAGATACGCAGTATTTT. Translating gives CASRGGPPDTQYF.

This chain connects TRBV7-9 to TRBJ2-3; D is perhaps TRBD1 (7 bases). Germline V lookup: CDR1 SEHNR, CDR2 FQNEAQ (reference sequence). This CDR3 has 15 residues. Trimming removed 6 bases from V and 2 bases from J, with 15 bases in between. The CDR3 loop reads CASSPSRGDTDTQYF. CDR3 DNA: TGTGCCAGCAGTCCTTCCAGGGGGGACACAGATACGCAGTATTTT.

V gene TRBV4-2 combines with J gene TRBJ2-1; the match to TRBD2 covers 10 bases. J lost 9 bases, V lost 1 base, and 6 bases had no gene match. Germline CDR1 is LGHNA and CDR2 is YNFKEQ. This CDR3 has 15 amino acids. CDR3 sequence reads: CASSQASGSPSEQFF. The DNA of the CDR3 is TGTGCCAGCAGCCAAGCTAGCGGGAGTCCGAGTGAGCAGTTCTTC.

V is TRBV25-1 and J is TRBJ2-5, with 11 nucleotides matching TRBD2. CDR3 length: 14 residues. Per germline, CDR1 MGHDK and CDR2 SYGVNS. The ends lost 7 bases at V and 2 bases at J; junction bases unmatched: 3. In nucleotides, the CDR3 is TGTGCCAGCACTCGACTAGCGGGACAAGAGACCCAGTACTTC. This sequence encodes CASTRLAGQETQYF.

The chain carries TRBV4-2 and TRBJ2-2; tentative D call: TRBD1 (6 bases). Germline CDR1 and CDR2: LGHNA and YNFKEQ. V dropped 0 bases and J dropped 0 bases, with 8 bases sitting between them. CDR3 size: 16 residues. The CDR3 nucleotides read TGTGCCAGCAGCCAAGAAAGACAGGCGAACACCGGGGAGCTGTTTTTT. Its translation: CASSQERQANTGELFF.

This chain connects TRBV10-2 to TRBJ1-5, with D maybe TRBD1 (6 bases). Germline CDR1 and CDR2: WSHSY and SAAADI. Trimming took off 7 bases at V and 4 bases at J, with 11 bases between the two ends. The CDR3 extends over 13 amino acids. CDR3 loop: CASIGQRNQPQHF. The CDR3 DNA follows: TGCGCCAGCATTGGACAGAGAAATCAGCCCCAGCATTTT.

CDR3 residues: CASSVGVSTDTQYF. CDR3 in DNA: TGTGCCAGCAGCGTAGGGGTTAGCACAGATACGCAGTATTTT. The V gene is TRBV9, the J gene TRBJ2-3; D is ambiguous. The CDR3 loop spans 14 amino acids. V shed 0 bases and J shed 0 bases, with 5 bases lying between them. In germline, CDR1 is SGDLS, CDR2 YYNGEE. Drawing the rest from reference TRBV9 and TRBJ2-3, the complete variable domain is DSGVTQTPKHLITATGQRVTLRCSPRSGDLSVYWYQQSLDQGLQFLIQYYNGEERAKGNILERFSAQQFPDLHSELNLSSLELGDSALYFCASSVGVSTDTQYFGPGTRLTVL.

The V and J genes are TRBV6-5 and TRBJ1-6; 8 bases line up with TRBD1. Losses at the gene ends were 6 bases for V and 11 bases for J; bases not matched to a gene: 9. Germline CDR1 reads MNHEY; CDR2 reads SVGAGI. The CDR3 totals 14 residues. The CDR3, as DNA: TGTGCCAGCAGAGAGGACAGGGTAGGGGCACCCCTCCACTTT. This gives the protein CASREDRVGAPLHF.

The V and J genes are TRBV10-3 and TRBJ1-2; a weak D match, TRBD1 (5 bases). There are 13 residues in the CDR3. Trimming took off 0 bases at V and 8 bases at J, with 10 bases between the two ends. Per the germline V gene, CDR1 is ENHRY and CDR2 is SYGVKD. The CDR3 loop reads CAISESRGRGYTF. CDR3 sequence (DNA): TGTGCCATCAGTGAGTCAAGGGGTAGAGGCTACACCTTC.

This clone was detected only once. CDR3 sequence reads: CASSVAFGNTIYF. The DNA of the CDR3 is TGTGCCAGCAGCGTAGCTTTTGGAAACACCATATATTTT. The chain has TRBV9 and TRBJ1-3; D not resolved. Trimming took off 0 bases at V and 3 bases at J, with 4 bases between the two ends. The CDR3 sequence is 13 residues long. Germline CDR1 and CDR2: SGDLS and YYNGEE.

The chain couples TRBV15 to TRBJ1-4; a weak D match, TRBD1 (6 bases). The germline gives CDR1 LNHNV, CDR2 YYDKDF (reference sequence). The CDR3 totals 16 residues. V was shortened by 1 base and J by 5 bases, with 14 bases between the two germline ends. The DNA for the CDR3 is TGTGCCACCAGCAGAGCGATCAGGGGTTCGAATGAAAAACTGTTTTTT. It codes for CATSRAIRGSNEKLFF.

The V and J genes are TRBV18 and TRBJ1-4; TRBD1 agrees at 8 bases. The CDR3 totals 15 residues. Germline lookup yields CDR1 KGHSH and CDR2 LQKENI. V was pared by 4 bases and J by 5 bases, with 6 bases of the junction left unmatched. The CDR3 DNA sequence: TGTGCCAGCTCACTCGGGACAGGCCCAAATGAAAAACTGTTTTTT. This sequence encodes CASSLGTGPNEKLFF.

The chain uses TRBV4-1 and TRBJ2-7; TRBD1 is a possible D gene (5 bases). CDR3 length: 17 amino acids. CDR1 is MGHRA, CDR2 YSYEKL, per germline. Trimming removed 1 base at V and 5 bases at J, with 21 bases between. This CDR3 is CASSQVILGQGFNEQYF. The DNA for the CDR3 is TGCGCCAGCAGCCAAGTAATACTGGGCCAGGGATTCAACGAGCAGTACTTC.

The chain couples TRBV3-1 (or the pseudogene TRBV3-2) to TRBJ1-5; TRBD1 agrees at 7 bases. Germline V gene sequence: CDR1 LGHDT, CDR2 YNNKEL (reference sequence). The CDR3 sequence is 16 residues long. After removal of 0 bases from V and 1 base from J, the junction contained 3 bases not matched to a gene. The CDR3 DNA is TGTGCCAGCAGCCAAGACCCACAGGGGAGCAATCAGCCCCAGCATTTT. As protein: CASSQDPQGSNQPQHF.

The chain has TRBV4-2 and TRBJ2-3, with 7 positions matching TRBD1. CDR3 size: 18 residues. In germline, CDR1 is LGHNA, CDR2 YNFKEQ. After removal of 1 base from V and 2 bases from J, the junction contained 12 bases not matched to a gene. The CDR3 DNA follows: TGTGCCAGCAGCCAAGTCCAGGGGGTATTCTCCGTCACAGATACGCAGTATTTT. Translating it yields CASSQVQGVFSVTDTQYF.

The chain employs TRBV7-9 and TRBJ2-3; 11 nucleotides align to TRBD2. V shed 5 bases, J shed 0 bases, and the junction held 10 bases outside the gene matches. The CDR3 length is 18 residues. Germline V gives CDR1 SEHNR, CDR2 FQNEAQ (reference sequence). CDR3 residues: CASSLRLAGHYSTDTQYF. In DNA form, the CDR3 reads TGTGCCAGCAGCCTCCGACTAGCGGGACATTACAGCACAGATACGCAGTATTTT. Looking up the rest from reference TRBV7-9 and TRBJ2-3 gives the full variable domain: DTGVSQNPRHKITKRGQNVTFRCDPISEHNRLYWYRQTLGQGPEFLTYFQNEAQLEKSRLLSDRFSAERPKGSFSTLEIQRTEQGDSAMYLCASSLRLAGHYSTDTQYFGPGTRLTVL.

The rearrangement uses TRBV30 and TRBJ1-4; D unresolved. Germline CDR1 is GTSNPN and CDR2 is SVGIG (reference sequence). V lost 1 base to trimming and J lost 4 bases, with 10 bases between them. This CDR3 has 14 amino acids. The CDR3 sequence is CAWSGGALNEKLFF. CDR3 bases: TGTGCCTGGAGTGGGGGAGCCCTTAATGAAAAACTGTTTTTT. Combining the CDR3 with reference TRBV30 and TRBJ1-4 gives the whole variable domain SQTIHQWPATLVQPVGSPLSLECTVEGTSNPNLYWYRQAAGRGLQLLFYSVGIGQISSEVPQNLSASRPQDRQFILSSKKLLLSDSGFYLCAWSGGALNEKLFFGSGTQLSVL.

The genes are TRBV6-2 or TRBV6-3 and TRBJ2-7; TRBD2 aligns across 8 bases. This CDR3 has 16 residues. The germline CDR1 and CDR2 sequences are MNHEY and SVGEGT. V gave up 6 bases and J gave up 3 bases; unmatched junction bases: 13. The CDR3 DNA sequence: TGTGCCAGCAGCCAAGGGGGGCAGCGGGGGCTCTACGAGCAGTACTTC. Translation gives CASSQGGQRGLYEQYF.

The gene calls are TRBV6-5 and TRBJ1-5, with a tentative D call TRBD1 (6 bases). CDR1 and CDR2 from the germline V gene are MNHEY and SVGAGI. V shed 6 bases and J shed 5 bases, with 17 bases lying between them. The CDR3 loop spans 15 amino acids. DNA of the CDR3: TGTGCCAGCAGCTTAAAACGACAGGCGGATCAGCCCCAGCATTTT. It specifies CASSLKRQADQPQHF.

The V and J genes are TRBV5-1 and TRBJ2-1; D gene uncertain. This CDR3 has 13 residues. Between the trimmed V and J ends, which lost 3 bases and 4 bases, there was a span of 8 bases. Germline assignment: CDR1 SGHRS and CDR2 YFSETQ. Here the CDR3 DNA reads TGCGCCAGCAGCTATGACCCATACAATGAGCAGTTCTTC. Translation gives CASSYDPYNEQFF.